Shown below are 13 T cell receptor beta chains from a single sample sequenced in a study of glioma-infiltrating T cells after dendritic cell vaccination. Clones were sequenced by immunoSEQ multiplex PCR, and TCRdb holds only the in-frame ones, with some missing. The repertoire consists of 80,000 to 100,000 clones, with 65% to 85% occurring once and the leading ten covering about 5%. The time point was: after dendritic cell vaccination, including at tumor progression/relapse. The input for sequencing was blood, taken after dendritic cell vaccination. All receptors derive from a human donor with glioblastoma.

The genes are TRBV7-6 and TRBJ2-5; 12 nucleotides agree with TRBD2. J gave up 5 bases and V 3 bases, and 13 bases lay outside the gene matches. The germline CDR1 and CDR2 sequences are SGHVS and FNYEAQ. The CDR3 consists of 18 residues. CDR3 in DNA: TGTGCCAGCAGCTTGGGCTGGCTCCTAGCGGGGGGGCAGGAGACCCAGTACTTC. As protein: CASSLGWLLAGGQETQYF.

This chain joins TRBV11-2 and TRBJ1-1; D gene unclear. Germline values: CDR1 SGHAT, CDR2 FQNNGV. The V end lost 2 bases, the J end lost 1 base, and 8 bases lay between the germline ends. This CDR3 is 14 amino acids long. CDR3 region: CASSLNNPNTEAFF. The CDR3 coding sequence is TGTGCCAGCAGCTTAAACAACCCGAACACTGAAGCTTTCTTT.

The table lists this clone with a few counts. The chain joins TRBV11-3 to TRBJ2-1; 10 positions match TRBD2. The CDR3 sequence is 17 residues long. CDR1 and CDR2 (germline): SGHNT, YENEEA. The V and J ends lost 0 bases and 2 bases, in that order; junction bases with no gene match: 4. The CDR3 region is CASSLDRTSGTYNEQFF. The CDR3 region has the DNA TGTGCCAGCAGCTTAGACAGGACTAGCGGTACCTACAATGAGCAGTTCTTC.

The chain is built from TRBV5-1 and TRBJ2-5; TRBD1 agrees at 8 bases. The end of the DNA fits TRBJ2-7 better, so the J call may be wrong. CDR1 and CDR2 (germline): SGHRS, YFSETQ. The length of the CDR3 is 15 residues. DNA of the CDR3: TGCGCCAGCAGCTTGTCCTTACCAGGGGGCGGCGAGCAGTACTTC. Translated: CASSLSLPGGGEQYF.

The chain uses TRBV10-1 and TRBJ2-5; 16 bases match TRBD2. CDR1 and CDR2 (germline): WNHNN, SYGVQD (reference sequence). Germline trimming cut 0 bases from V and 4 bases from J; bases unmatched to any gene: 5. The CDR3 runs 18 residues. CDR3 loop: CASSESGLAGGPGETQYF. The CDR3 DNA reads as TGCGCCAGCAGTGAGTCGGGACTAGCGGGAGGGCCCGGAGAGACCCAGTACTTC.

CDR3 bases: TGTGCCAGCAGCCCGCTCACCGCCCTCAAGCTAGAGACCCAGTACTTC. The encoded protein is CASSPLTALKLETQYF. The chain is built from TRBV6-6 and TRBJ2-5; the D is unclear. Germline CDR1 is MNHNY and CDR2 is SVGAGI (reference sequence). V lost 6 bases and J 4 bases, leaving 21 bases between the germline ends. The CDR3 covers 16 residues.

The chain uses TRBV7-9 and TRBJ2-1; TRBD2 matches at 10 bases. The CDR3 has 15 amino acids. Germline V gene data show CDR1 as SEHNR and CDR2 as FQNEAQ (reference sequence). With V trimmed by 2 bases and J by 6 bases, 4 bases remained unmatched. Here the CDR3 reads CASSLRAGGPNEQFF. The DNA of the CDR3 is TGTGCCAGCAGCTTACGAGCGGGAGGGCCCAATGAGCAGTTCTTC.

The rearrangement joins TRBV7-9 to TRBJ1-6; weak D call: TRBD1 (5 bases). The CDR3 has 15 residues. Germline CDR1 SEHNR, CDR2 FQNEAQ (reference sequence). Trimming removed 1 base at V and 8 bases at J, with 12 bases between. DNA for the CDR3: TGTGCCAGCAGCTTAGGGATCGTAGGGGATTCACCCCTCCACTTT. It is translated as CASSLGIVGDSPLHF.

This rearrangement joins TRBV30 to TRBJ2-7; the match to TRBD2 covers 9 bases. Unmatched junction bases numbered 8, after V lost 4 bases and J lost 1 base. Germline values: CDR1 GTSNPN, CDR2 SVGIG (reference sequence). The CDR3 totals 15 residues. The CDR3 here is CAWTNPGLASYEQYF. CDR3 DNA sequence: TGTGCCTGGACCAACCCGGGACTAGCTTCCTACGAGCAGTACTTC.

The rearrangement joins TRBV7-3 to TRBJ2-2, with 7 bases aligning to TRBD2. Germline CDR1 is SGHTA and CDR2 is FQGTGA. The J segment lost 6 bases and the V segment lost 5 bases, leaving 9 bases of the junction unmatched. The CDR3 sequence is 15 residues long. As DNA, the CDR3 is TGTGCCAGCAGCCCCGCGGGGGTAAAGCCCGGGGAGCTGTTTTTT. It specifies CASSPAGVKPGELFF.

This clone was detected a few times. The chain's CDR3 is CASSPTSGQETQYF. The CDR3 DNA follows: TGTGCCAGTAGCCCTACTAGCGGACAAGAGACCCAGTACTTC. V and J are TRBV19 and TRBJ2-5, with 8 positions matching TRBD2. V gave up 6 bases and J gave up 2 bases; unmatched junction bases: 5. Germline V CDR1 and CDR2: LNHDA, SQIVND (reference sequence). This CDR3 has 14 amino acids.

This chain uses TRBV28 with TRBJ1-1, with 10 bases that match TRBD1. This CDR3 has 15 residues. CDR1 MDHEN and CDR2 SYDVKM come from the germline V gene. After removal of 6 bases from V and 0 bases from J, the junction contained 4 bases not matched to a gene. The CDR3 protein is CASSPGTGVNTEAFF. The DNA of the CDR3 is TGTGCCAGCAGCCCAGGGACAGGGGTGAACACTGAAGCTTTCTTT.

This rearrangement joins TRBV7-9 to TRBJ2-2, with D maybe TRBD1 (6 bases). CDR1 and CDR2 from the germline V gene are SEHNR and FQNEAQ (reference sequence). This CDR3 spans 16 amino acids. V shed 2 bases and J shed 5 bases, with 15 bases lying between them. The CDR3 coding sequence is TGTGCCAGCAGCTTATATGGCAGGGGAAAAACCGGGGAGCTGTTTTTT. Translated, it gives CASSLYGRGKTGELFF. Full variable domain (missing parts from reference TRBV7-9 and TRBJ2-2): DTGVSQNPRHKITKRGQNVTFRCDPISEHNRLYWYRQTLGQGPEFLTYFQNEAQLEKSRLLSDRFSAERPKGSFSTLEIQRTEQGDSAMYLCASSLYGRGKTGELFFGEGSRLTVL.